These 17 T cell receptor beta chains were sequenced from one sample in a study of human T cells and chemical hapten exposure. TCRdb re-derived calls from the 5' RACE reads in MiXCR, one entry per CDR3 protein. The data show more than 140,000 distinct CDR3 sequences, about 4.3% seen once. The authors extracted total RNA from unfractionated whole blood. The receptors were sampled from a female donor in good health.

This clonotype was seen repeatedly, ten times or more. This chain links TRBV5-1 with TRBJ2-5, with 8 bases fitting TRBD1. The CDR3 covers 14 residues. With 4 bases clipped from V and 5 bases from J, the junction kept 7 bases outside the gene matches. Germline V gene sequence: CDR1 SGHRS, CDR2 YFSETQ. The CDR3 here is CASSTGQVGETQYF. The CDR3 DNA reads as TGCGCCAGCAGCACGGGACAGGTCGGGGAGACCCAGTACTTC.

At least ten counts were recorded for this clonotype. The chain recombines TRBV19 with TRBJ2-1, with D possibly being TRBD2 (5 bases). The CDR3 contains 13 residues. Trimming cost V 6 bases and J 2 bases, with 8 bases left between them. Germline CDR1 LNHDA, CDR2 SQIVND (reference sequence). The CDR3 DNA sequence: TGTGCCAGTAGAGCGGACCCCTACAATGAGCAGTTCTTC. Its protein is CASRADPYNEQFF.

The chain is built from TRBV28 and TRBJ2-7; TRBD2 agrees at 16 bases. This CDR3 region has 16 residues. The germline V gene encodes CDR1 MDHEN and CDR2 SYDVKM. The J segment lost 6 bases and the V segment lost 6 bases, leaving 8 bases of the junction unmatched. The CDR3 coding sequence is TGTGCCAGCAGCTCGGGGACTAGCGGGGGGGCACGCGAGCAGTACTTC. Its protein is CASSSGTSGGAREQYF.

This clonotype showed up many times. V and J are TRBV10-3 and TRBJ2-1; weak D call: TRBD1 (6 bases). Germline-derived CDR1 and CDR2 are ENHRY and SYGVKD. Trimming shortened V by 4 bases and J by 4 bases, and 14 bases separated the two germline ends. The CDR3 is 15 amino acids. The CDR3 here is CAISGIGGRYNEQFF. CDR3 in DNA: TGTGCCATCAGTGGGATTGGGGGCCGTTACAATGAGCAGTTCTTC.

This clonotype was detected many times. The rearrangement links TRBV27 to TRBJ2-7; a weak D match, TRBD1 (6 bases). CDR3 length: 16 amino acids. V was clipped by 4 bases and J by 2 bases, with 18 bases between them. Germline CDR1 is MNHEY and CDR2 is SMNVEV (reference sequence). The CDR3 DNA reads as TGTGCCAGCAGTTCCACAGGGCACCCCTCTACCTACGAGCAGTACTTC. This codes for CASSSTGHPSTYEQYF.

Many counts were recorded for this clonotype. The chain has TRBV4-3 and TRBJ2-1; no reliable D call. V was cut by 1 base and J by 0 bases, with 19 bases left in between. The CDR3 totals 19 residues. The germline V gene has CDR1 LGHNA and CDR2 YSLEER. CDR3 loop: CASSQGFVAGLASYNEQFF. CDR3 coding DNA: TGCGCCAGCAGCCAAGGTTTTGTCGCCGGGCTGGCCTCCTACAATGAGCAGTTCTTC.

In this sample, this clonotype turned up many times. The chain couples TRBV19 to TRBJ1-5, with D possibly being TRBD1 (6 bases). The CDR3 covers 15 residues. Germline CDR1 LNHDA, CDR2 SQIVND (reference sequence). Trimming removed 5 bases from V and 4 bases from J, with 15 bases in between. The CDR3 region is CASSYVDRQNQPQHF. The CDR3 region has the DNA TGTGCCAGTAGTTATGTTGACAGGCAAAATCAGCCCCAGCATTTT.

This clonotype was counted at least ten times. V is TRBV6-5 and J is TRBJ1-5; D remains unclear. Trimming stripped 1 base from V and 9 bases from J, with 7 bases between. The germline V gene encodes CDR1 MNHEY and CDR2 SVGAGI. This CDR3 is built from 12 residues. The CDR3 region has the DNA TGTGCCAGCAGTTACTTAGGAGGGCCCCAGCATTTT. Amino acid sequence: CASSYLGGPQHF.

This clonotype came up many times. The V call is TRBV29-1, the J call TRBJ2-1, with 11 bases matching TRBD2. CDR1 and CDR2 from the germline V gene are SQVTM and ANQGSEA. This CDR3 is built from 15 residues. The trim removed 7 bases at V and 5 bases at J, leaving 10 bases unmatched. In nucleotides, the CDR3 is TGCAGCGGCGGCGCCGGGACTAGCGGACACAATGAGCAGTTCTTC. This codes for CSGGAGTSGHNEQFF.

This clonotype was seen at least ten times. V usage is TRBV5-1 and J usage is TRBJ2-7; D is possibly TRBD1 or TRBD2 (6 bases each). This CDR3 is 14 amino acids long. The germline V and J ends were trimmed by 7 bases and 7 bases, with 21 bases remaining between them. CDR1 and CDR2 (germline): SGHRS, YFSETQ. The CDR3 coding sequence is TGCGCCAGCCAGGGGTCGGGACTCAAACGGGAGCAGTACTTC. This codes for CASQGSGLKREQYF.

This clonotype was detected many times. CDR3 sequence (DNA): TGTGCCAGTGCGAAATATCCGGGACAGCCTCTTTCAACAGTTGGCTACACCTTC. Amino acids: CASAKYPGQPLSTVGYTF. The chain recombines TRBV9 with TRBJ1-2, with 7 positions matching TRBD1. Germline V CDR1 and CDR2: SGDLS, YYNGEE. The CDR3 is made up of 18 amino acids. Losses at the gene ends were 8 bases for V and 7 bases for J; bases not matched to a gene: 26.

This clonotype was found many times. The chain carries TRBV24-1 and TRBJ2-7, with a possible D match to TRBD1 (6 bases). This CDR3 region has 13 residues. Germline values: CDR1 KGHDR, CDR2 SFDVKD. The germline V and J ends were trimmed by 6 bases and 2 bases, with 10 bases remaining between them. The CDR3, as DNA: TGTGCCACCAGTTCGGCAGGGGCCTACGAGCAGTACTTC. It translates to CATSSAGAYEQYF.

In this sample, this clonotype turned up many times. This chain uses TRBV14 with TRBJ1-1, with D unresolved. CDR1 and CDR2 from the germline V gene are SGHDN and FVKESK. Trimming removed 1 base from V and 4 bases from J, with 10 bases in between. CDR3 length: 14 residues. CDR3 residues: CASSQVAGITEAFF. Here the CDR3 DNA reads TGTGCCAGCAGCCAAGTCGCGGGTATCACTGAAGCTTTCTTT.

This clonotype was seen ten or more times. The rearrangement uses TRBV6-1 and TRBJ1-1; D is unclear. The germline V and J ends were trimmed by 5 bases and 8 bases, with 21 bases remaining between them. The CDR3 totals 15 residues. Germline CDR1 is MNHNS and CDR2 is SASEGT. The CDR3 DNA reads as TGTGCCAGCAGTCCTCAGCCCCAAACCATTCAGGAAGCTTTCTTT. The encoded protein is CASSPQPQTIQEAFF.

This clonotype was counted ten times or more. With a much larger clone just one base away, this may be a read error. The gene calls are TRBV5-1 and TRBJ2-7; 10 positions agree with TRBD1. The J segment lost 5 bases and the V segment lost 4 bases, leaving 6 bases of the junction unmatched. The CDR3 is made up of 14 amino acids. CDR1 is SGHRS and CDR2 is YFSETQ in the germline V gene. DNA of the CDR3: TGCGCCAGCAGCCCCGGGACAGGGGCTGACGAGCAGTACTTC. Residues: CASSPGTGADEQYF.

This clonotype was observed at least ten times. This chain uses TRBV20-1 with TRBJ2-3; tentative D call: TRBD1 (5 bases). V lost 0 bases and J 0 bases, leaving 10 bases between the germline ends. Germline V CDR1 and CDR2: DFQATT, SNEGSKA (reference sequence). This CDR3 has 15 amino acids. Written as DNA, the CDR3 is TGCAGTGCTAGAGAGGCAGGGCCGAGCACAGATACGCAGTATTTT. This encodes CSAREAGPSTDTQYF.

V is TRBV3-1 and J is TRBJ2-3; D gene ambiguous. CDR1 and CDR2 from the germline V gene are LGHDT and YNNKEL (reference sequence). This CDR3 has 15 residues. Trimming took off 1 base at V and 0 bases at J, with 8 bases between the two ends. Here the CDR3 reads CASSQGLTSTDTQYF. In nucleotides, the CDR3 is TGTGCCAGCAGCCAAGGACTCACTAGCACAGATACGCAGTATTTT.